The 17 T cell receptor beta chains in this list originate from one sample, sequenced in a study of T cells in women clearing cervical HPV infection. Sequenced by immunoSEQ multiplex PCR; TCRdb stores in-frame clones only, minus some. This sample contains around 31,000 clones. Sequencing input: blood buffy coat. The receptor source for this set is a woman between 18 and 69 years old with a cervical HPV16 infection that either progressed to CIN3+ or cleared (not recorded which).

Details on this clone: The CDR3 goes on 3 residues after the read ends, and that part is filled in from the germline J gene. The V call is TRBV6-1, the J call TRBJ2-1; 9 bases align to TRBD1. The CDR3 has 15 amino acids. Germline trimming cut 2 bases from V and 6 bases from J; bases unmatched to any gene: 5. The germline V gene encodes CDR1 MNHNS and CDR2 SASEGT. The CDR3 bases that were read are TGTGCCAGCAGTGAACGGACAGGGGAAGGCAATGAG. Its protein product is CASSERTGEGNE. The whole CDR3 sequence reads CASSERTGEGNEQFF.

As concerns this clone: Sequencing ends 3 residues short of the CDR3 end; the germline J gene provides the rest. The gene calls are TRBV20-1 and TRBJ2-3; no definite D call. CDR3 length: 14 amino acids. V gave up 1 base and J gave up 0 bases, with 8 bases separating them. Per germline, CDR1 DFQATT and CDR2 SNEGSKA (reference sequence). The covered CDR3 bases are TGCAGTGCTAGAGGTGTCACAAGCACAGATACG. The encoded protein is CSARGVTSTDT. The complete CDR3 protein is CSARGVTSTDTQYF.

Of note for this clone: The read ends 3 residues early relative to the CDR3; the germline J gene fills the gap. The rearrangement joins TRBV6-1 to TRBJ2-7; possibly TRBD2 for D (5 bases). Germline CDR1 MNHNS, CDR2 SASEGT. Trimming cost V 1 base and J 4 bases, with 14 bases left between them. The CDR3 extends over 15 amino acids. The covered CDR3 bases are TGTGCCAGCAGTGAAGGTAGACTAACCAAATACGAG. This sequence encodes CASSEGRLTKYE. In full, the CDR3 is CASSEGRLTKYEQYF.

Points on this clone: Read data end 3 residues before the CDR3 end; the end is taken from the germline J gene. V usage is TRBV7-3 and J usage is TRBJ1-2; 7 bases agree with TRBD1. The junction had 5 bases not matched to a gene; V was cut back by 3 bases and J by 7 bases. CDR1 is SGHTA and CDR2 is FQGTGA in the germline V gene. This CDR3 region has 13 residues. The CDR3 protein is CASSFPGGSGYTF. The sequenced CDR3 bases are TGTGCCAGCAGCTTCCCAGGGGGAAGTGGC. Full variable domain (remainder filled in from reference TRBV7-3 and TRBJ1-2): GAGVSQTPSNKVTEKGKYVELRCDPISGHTALYWYRQSLGQGPEFLIYFQGTGAADDSGLPNDRFFAVRPEGSVSTLKIQRTERGDSAVYLCASSFPGGSGYTFGSGTRLTVV.

The CDR3 reads CASSLQGADTGELFF. The sequenced CDR3 bases are TGTGCCAGCTCACTACAGGGGGCCGACACCGGGGAG. The J gene is TRBJ2-2, the V gene TRBV18; 9 nucleotides match TRBD1. The CDR3 goes on 3 residues after the read ends, and that part is filled in from the germline J gene. This CDR3 contains 15 residues. Germline CDR1 KGHSH, CDR2 LQKENI. With 4 bases clipped from V and 3 bases from J, the junction kept 3 bases outside the gene matches.

To note about this clone: The read falls 3 residues short of the CDR3 end, and the missing part is taken from the germline J gene. This chain uses TRBV6-2 or TRBV6-3 with TRBJ2-7; TRBD1 might be the D (6 bases). The V end was cut by 7 bases, the J end by 6 bases, with 16 bases between. Germline CDR1 reads MNHEY; CDR2 reads SVGEGT. This CDR3 spans 13 amino acids. Here the CDR3 reads CASTLLDRSEQYF. The sequenced CDR3 bases are TGTGCCAGCACCCTCCTCGACAGGAGCGAG.

Of note for this clone: The read terminates 3 residues before the CDR3 end, so the remaining end is supplied by the germline J gene. The rearrangement links TRBV2 to TRBJ2-1, with TRBD2 identical over 10 bases. The length of the CDR3 is 16 residues. Germline CDR1 SNHLY, CDR2 FYNNEI. Trimming removed 2 bases from V and 7 bases from J; junction bases left unmatched: 8. CDR3 DNA (partial): TGTGCCAGCAGTGAAAAGAGCGGGAGGGGTCAAAATGAG. This gives the protein CASSEKSGRGQNE. The entire CDR3 is CASSEKSGRGQNEQFF.

To note about this clone: The read ends 3 residues shy of where the CDR3 ends; the end is completed using the germline J gene. The rearrangement links TRBV5-1 to TRBJ1-1, with a possible D match to TRBD1 (5 bases). CDR3 size: 13 residues. Looked up from germline, CDR1 is SGHRS and CDR2 is YFSETQ. CDR3 DNA (partial): TGCGCCAGCAGCCCTGGCGGGTCGGGGGAT. It yields the protein CASSPGGSGD. In full, the CDR3 reads CASSPGGSGDAFF.

On this clone: The read finishes 3 residues shy of the CDR3 end, and the germline J gene is used to complete it. The gene calls are TRBV29-1 and TRBJ1-2, with D tentatively TRBD1 (5 bases). This CDR3 has 16 residues. Germline CDR1 and CDR2: SQVTM and ANQGSEA. V was clipped by 4 bases and J by 0 bases, with 18 bases between them. The CDR3 here is CSVVRVREPPNYGYTF. CDR3 DNA (partial): TGCAGCGTTGTGAGGGTCAGGGAGCCCCCTAACTATGGC. Variable domain in full (rest from reference TRBV29-1 and TRBJ1-2): SAVISQKPSRDICQRGTSLTIQCQVDSQVTMMFWYRQQPGQSLTLIATANQGSEATYESGFVIDKFPISRPNLTFSTLTVSNMSPEDSSIYLCSVVRVREPPNYGYTFGSGTRLTVV.

As regards this clone: The read finishes 3 residues shy of the CDR3 end, and the germline J gene is used to complete it. The chain carries TRBV7-9 and TRBJ1-1; perhaps TRBD1 as D (5 bases). The V gene lost 0 bases and the J gene lost 3 bases, with 11 bases spanning the gap. Per the germline V gene, CDR1 is SEHNR and CDR2 is FQNEAQ (reference sequence). This CDR3 region has 15 residues. Partial CDR3 DNA: TGTGCCAGCAGCTTAGCGAGGGGAGGGGACACTGAA. Its protein is CASSLARGGDTE. The full CDR3 is CASSLARGGDTEAFF.

Worth noting for this clone: Coverage ceases 3 residues before the CDR3 finishes, and the germline J gene fills in the end. J is TRBJ1-1 and V is TRBV4-2, with 9 bases identical to TRBD1. CDR3 length equals 15 residues. The germline V gene encodes CDR1 LGHNA and CDR2 YNFKEQ. The chain's CDR3 is CASSQEGQGPPGAFF. The CDR3 DNA, read in part, is TGTGCCAGCAGCCAAGAAGGACAGGGGCCCCCGGGA.

Worth noting for this clone: The read gets to within 3 residues of the CDR3 end, and the germline J gene fills in the rest. V gene TRBV7-2 combines with J gene TRBJ1-2; D not resolved. From germline, CDR1 is SGHTA and CDR2 FQGNSA. This CDR3 spans 12 amino acids. Trimming took off 3 bases at V and 5 bases at J, with 7 bases between the two ends. CDR3 sequence reads: CASSLTYYGYTF. The CDR3 DNA, read in part, is TGTGCCAGCAGCTTGACTTATTATGGC.

For this clone: Read sequence stops 3 residues before the CDR3 end, and the germline J gene provides the missing end. The chain joins TRBV6-2 or TRBV6-3 to TRBJ2-1; tentatively, D is TRBD2 (6 bases). Trimming removed 10 bases from V and 5 bases from J, with 18 bases in between. CDR1 and CDR2 from the germline V gene are MNHEY and SVGEGT. This CDR3 region has 14 residues. CDR3 DNA, as far as it was read: TGTGCCACCAAAAAAGGCGGGGCTAACAATGAG. Translation gives CATKKGGANNE. The full CDR3 protein reads CATKKGGANNEQFF.

Regarding this clone: The DNA ends 3 residues before the CDR3 does, and the rest of the CDR3 is filled in from the germline J gene. This chain connects TRBV20-1 to TRBJ2-2; the match to TRBD1 covers 9 bases. Germline V gene data show CDR1 as DFQATT and CDR2 as SNEGSKA (reference sequence). This CDR3 is 16 amino acids long. The junction had 6 bases not matched to a gene; V was cut back by 0 bases and J by 4 bases. CDR3 in amino acids: CSARDQGTGSTGELFF. Incomplete CDR3 DNA: TGCAGTGCTAGAGATCAGGGGACAGGGAGCACCGGGGAG.

Note on this clone: The CDR3 is cut off 3 residues early in the read; its end comes from the germline J gene. V and J are TRBV7-9 and TRBJ1-1; the match to TRBD1 covers 11 bases. Germline CDR1 and CDR2: SEHNR and FQNEAQ (reference sequence). The CDR3 contains 14 residues. Trimming took 3 bases from V and 5 from J; bases not matched to a gene: 2. The sequenced CDR3 bases are TGTGCCAGCAGCTTCGGGACAGGGGGTACTGAA. Translated: CASSFGTGGTE. The CDR3 in its entirety is CASSFGTGGTEAFF.

As concerns this clone: The read halts 3 residues ahead of the CDR3 end, with the missing end drawn from the germline J gene. The chain combines TRBV4-2 with TRBJ2-1; 8 bases line up with TRBD1. The CDR3 sequence is 16 residues long. The V segment lost 0 bases and the J segment 2 bases; nucleotides outside the gene matches: 3. Germline V lookup: CDR1 LGHNA, CDR2 YNFKEQ. The CDR3 loop reads CASSQEGRGPYNEQFF. Incomplete CDR3 DNA: TGTGCCAGCAGCCAAGAGGGCAGGGGGCCCTACAATGAG.

Turning to this clone: The observed sequence ends 3 residues before the CDR3 terminus, with the missing tail filled in from the germline J gene. The gene calls are TRBV11-2 and TRBJ2-3, with 7 nucleotides matching TRBD1. Trimming removed 5 bases from V and 2 bases from J; junction bases left unmatched: 7. This CDR3 is built from 15 residues. Germline-derived CDR1 and CDR2 are SGHAT and FQNNGV. CDR3 bases read: TGTGCCAGCAGCCGCCGGGACAGCTACACAGATACG. This gives the protein CASSRRDSYTDT. The whole CDR3 sequence is CASSRRDSYTDTQYF.